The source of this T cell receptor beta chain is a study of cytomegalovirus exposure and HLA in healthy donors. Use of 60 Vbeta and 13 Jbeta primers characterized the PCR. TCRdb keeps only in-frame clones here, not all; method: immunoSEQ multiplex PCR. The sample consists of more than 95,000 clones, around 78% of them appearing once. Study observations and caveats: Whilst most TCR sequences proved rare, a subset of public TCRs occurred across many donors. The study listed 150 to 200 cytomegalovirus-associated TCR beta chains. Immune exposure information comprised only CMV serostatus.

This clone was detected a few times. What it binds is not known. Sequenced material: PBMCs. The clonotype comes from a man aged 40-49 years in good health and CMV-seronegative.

The DNA of the CDR3 is TGTGCCAGCTCCCCCCTCGGGACAGGAGTACCCTACACCTTC. Protein sequence: CASSPLGTGVPYTF. The chain has TRBV19 and TRBJ1-2; 8 bases fit TRBD1. Germline CDR1 and CDR2: LNHDA and SQIVND (reference sequence). Trimming removed 9 bases from V and 10 bases from J; junction bases left unmatched: 16. The CDR3 consists of 14 residues.